This paragraph covers one TCR beta chain sequence. Its target is not known. The CDR3 is made up of 14 amino acids. Germline V gene sequence: CDR1 SGHTA, CDR2 FQGNSA. V lost 3 bases to trimming and J lost 2 bases, with 10 bases between them. In the library, individual cDNA molecules carried attached unique molecular identifiers. One entry per CDR3 protein, called by TCRdb with MiXCR from the 5' RACE reads. The data hold around 31,000 distinct CDR3 sequences, with roughly 5% observed a single time. The record originates from a study of early T cells in non-severe SARS-CoV-2 infection. Study summary: Sequencing of bulk RNA from unsorted whole blood was done, without chain pairing. Overall study results and limits: VDJdb matching skewed toward anti-spike CD8 responses, missing private and CD4 specificities.

This TCR came from an adult who was a healthcare worker with PCR-confirmed SARS-CoV-2 infection or an uninfected control (not recorded which). Sequenced input: whole blood. The V call is TRBV7-2, the J call TRBJ2-5, with D uncertain. Here the CDR3 reads CASSFLRSQETQYF. The CDR3 DNA reads as TGTGCCAGCAGCTTCCTCCGCTCTCAAGAGACCCAGTACTTC. Supplemented by reference TRBV7-2 and TRBJ2-5, the full variable domain reads GAGVSQSPSNKVTEKGKDVELRCDPISGHTALYWYRQSLGQGLEFLIYFQGNSAPDKSGLPSDRFSAERTGGSVSTLTIQRTQQEDSAVYLCASSFLRSQETQYFGPGTRLLVL.